These 23 T cell receptor beta chains came from one sample sequenced in a study of cytomegalovirus exposure and HLA in healthy donors. The primer mix had 60 Vbeta and 13 Jbeta primers. Only in-frame clones appear in the TCRdb table, and some are missing; sequencing was by immunoSEQ multiplex PCR. This sample contains over 150,000 clones. Sequencing was performed on PBMCs. Receptors originate from a boy aged 5 to 17 in good health and CMV-seronegative.

This chain connects TRBV4-1 to TRBJ2-7, with TRBD2 matching over 11 bases. CDR3 length equals 16 residues. Trimming cost V 0 bases and J 5 bases; bases outside gene matches: 6. Per the germline V gene, CDR1 is MGHRA and CDR2 is YSYEKL. The CDR3 protein is CASSQDTGLAGHEQYF. The DNA for the CDR3 is TGCGCCAGCAGCCAAGATACAGGACTAGCGGGCCACGAGCAGTACTTC.

V usage is TRBV25-1 and J usage is TRBJ1-1; tentative D call: TRBD1 (5 bases). Germline lookup yields CDR1 MGHDK and CDR2 SYGVNS. V was shortened by 1 base and J by 7 bases, with 10 bases between the two germline ends. The CDR3 is 13 residues long. The CDR3 coding sequence is TGTGCCAGCAGTGAATCTGGGGCAAATGAAGCTTTCTTT. It specifies CASSESGANEAFF. The entire variable domain, with the rest obtained from reference TRBV25-1 and TRBJ1-1, is as follows: EADIYQTPRYLVIGTGKKITLECSQTMGHDKMYWYQQDPGMELHLIHYSYGVNSTEKGDLSSESTVSRIRTEHFPLTLESARPSHTSQYLCASSESGANEAFFGQGTRLTVV.

V is TRBV29-1 and J is TRBJ1-2; D ambiguous. This CDR3 contains 11 residues. CDR1 SQVTM and CDR2 ANQGSEA come from the germline V gene. The V end lost 3 bases, the J end lost 0 bases, and 2 bases lay between the germline ends. The CDR3 coding sequence is TGCAGCGTTGACACTAACTATGGCTACACCTTC. This codes for CSVDTNYGYTF.

The chain recombines TRBV6-6 with TRBJ1-6; the D is unclear. The V and J ends lost 6 bases and 0 bases respectively, with 12 bases between them. The CDR3 is made up of 16 amino acids. Germline assignment: CDR1 MNHNY and CDR2 SVGAGI (reference sequence). In DNA, the CDR3 is TGTGCCAGCAGCCTTTTCTCGAGCTCCTATAATTCACCCCTCCACTTT. Protein product: CASSLFSSSYNSPLHF.

CDR3 bases: TGTGCCTGGACCCGGGGACTAGCGGGGAGCACAGATACGCAGTATTTT. This gives the protein CAWTRGLAGSTDTQYF. The chain couples TRBV30 to TRBJ2-3; 13 nucleotides align to TRBD2. V trimming: 4 bases; J trimming: 0 bases; junction bases outside the gene matches: 4. The V gene's germline CDR1 is GTSNPN and CDR2 SVGIG (reference sequence). The CDR3 totals 16 residues.

The CDR3 nucleotides read TGTGCCAGCGGCGCCTGGACAGGGGAGGGGGACGAGCAGTACTTC. This translates into CASGAWTGEGDEQYF. The rearrangement links TRBV28 to TRBJ2-7, with 9 bases identical to TRBD1. Germline loops: CDR1 MDHEN, CDR2 SYDVKM. J was trimmed by 5 bases and V by 8 bases; bases with no gene match: 13. CDR3 length: 15 amino acids.

V usage is TRBV2 and J usage is TRBJ1-2; 8 nucleotides line up with TRBD1. CDR3 length: 17 amino acids. J gave up 0 bases and V 5 bases, and 11 bases lay outside the gene matches. Looked up from germline, CDR1 is SNHLY and CDR2 is FYNNEI. For the CDR3, the DNA is TGTGCCAGCAGTCCCGGGACAGGTCGGCTGTCTAACTATGGCTACACCTTC. Amino acids: CASSPGTGRLSNYGYTF.

The chain links TRBV28 to TRBJ2-7, with 7 bases that match TRBD2. V lost 3 bases, J lost 7 bases, and 12 bases stayed unmatched. This CDR3 has 15 amino acids. The germline CDR1 and CDR2 sequences are MDHEN and SYDVKM. As DNA, the CDR3 is TGTGCCAGCAGTTTTGGGGGGGTAACGGCGGGAGAGCAGTACTTC. This gives the protein CASSFGGVTAGEQYF.

The chain couples TRBV6-5 to TRBJ1-1; no clear D gene. V shed 7 bases and J shed 4 bases, with 7 bases lying between them. Germline-derived CDR1 and CDR2 are MNHEY and SVGAGI. The CDR3 is 11 amino acids. CDR3 loop: CASNRGTEAFF. The CDR3, as DNA: TGTGCCAGCAATCGGGGCACTGAAGCTTTCTTT.

The V gene is TRBV7-2, the J gene TRBJ2-7; 9 positions agree with TRBD2. Germline CDR1 SGHTA, CDR2 FQGNSA. This CDR3 comprises 16 residues. Trimming cost V 1 base and J 4 bases; bases outside gene matches: 8. CDR3 loop: CASSLGPRGGGYEQYF. In nucleotides, the CDR3 is TGTGCCAGCAGCTTAGGGCCTCGCGGGGGGGGGTACGAGCAGTACTTC. Together with reference TRBV7-2 and TRBJ2-7, the CDR3 gives the full variable domain: GAGVSQSPSNKVTEKGKDVELRCDPISGHTALYWYRQSLGQGLEFLIYFQGNSAPDKSGLPSDRFSAERTGGSVSTLTIQRTQQEDSAVYLCASSLGPRGGGYEQYFGPGTRLTVT.

V usage is TRBV2 and J usage is TRBJ2-1; 9 nucleotides align to TRBD1. Germline lookup yields CDR1 SNHLY and CDR2 FYNNEI. The CDR3 is 14 amino acids. The V gene end was trimmed by 7 bases and the J gene end by 6 bases; junction bases not matched to a gene: 7. The CDR3 loop is CASTMGQGANEQFF. The CDR3 bases are TGTGCCAGCACCATGGGACAGGGAGCCAATGAGCAGTTCTTC.

The genes are TRBV19 and TRBJ1-5; 10 bases are shared with TRBD1. The ends lost 5 bases at V and 5 bases at J; junction bases unmatched: 9. The CDR3 contains 16 residues. CDR1 is LNHDA, CDR2 SQIVND, per germline (reference sequence). In nucleotides, the CDR3 is TGTGCCAGTAGTGCCCCGGGACAGGGGCCCCATCAGCCCCAGCATTTT. Protein sequence: CASSAPGQGPHQPQHF.

This chain joins TRBV4-2 and TRBJ1-6; D might be TRBD1 (5 bases). Germline lookup yields CDR1 LGHNA and CDR2 YNFKEQ. Trimming pared 1 base from V and 8 bases from J, leaving 15 bases between. This CDR3 spans 16 amino acids. This CDR3 is CASSQVEMGHDSPLHF. The CDR3 DNA reads as TGTGCCAGCAGCCAAGTGGAGATGGGGCACGATTCACCCCTCCACTTT.

This chain joins TRBV7-9 and TRBJ2-1; 8 nucleotides line up with TRBD2. Germline values: CDR1 SEHNR, CDR2 FQNEAQ (reference sequence). CDR3 length equals 17 residues. V shed 1 base, J shed 5 bases, and the junction held 10 bases outside the gene matches. Here the CDR3 reads CASSLGRLAGPDNEQFF. CDR3 DNA sequence: TGTGCCAGCAGCTTAGGTCGGCTAGCGGGCCCCGACAATGAGCAGTTCTTC. Combining the CDR3 with reference TRBV7-9 and TRBJ2-1 gives the whole variable domain DTGVSQNPRHKITKRGQNVTFRCDPISEHNRLYWYRQTLGQGPEFLTYFQNEAQLEKSRLLSDRFSAERPKGSFSTLEIQRTEQGDSAMYLCASSLGRLAGPDNEQFFGPGTRLTVL.

This chain links TRBV18 with TRBJ2-3; D gene uncertain. CDR3 length: 12 amino acids. Trimming took off 7 bases at V and 2 bases at J, with 7 bases between the two ends. CDR1 is KGHSH, CDR2 LQKENI, per germline. CDR3 DNA: TGTGCCAGCTACACAGCCACAGATACGCAGTATTTT. Translation: CASYTATDTQYF.

V usage is TRBV5-4 and J usage is TRBJ2-7; 9 nucleotides line up with TRBD1. J gave up 7 bases and V 4 bases, and 27 bases lay outside the gene matches. Germline V gene data show CDR1 as SGHNT and CDR2 as YYREEE (reference sequence). The CDR3 loop spans 20 amino acids. CDR3 residues: CASSPGLRDRAALGPREQYF. The CDR3 nucleotides are TGTGCCAGCAGCCCTGGTCTCCGGGACAGGGCCGCCTTAGGCCCCAGGGAGCAGTACTTC.

V is TRBV23-1 and J is TRBJ2-2; TRBD2 agrees at 7 bases. TRBV23-1 is reported as an ORF; its role is uncertain. The CDR3 length is 15 residues. The ends lost 4 bases at V and 2 bases at J; junction bases unmatched: 4. This CDR3 is CASSRSGGNTGELFF. CDR3 coding DNA: TGCGCCAGCAGTCGATCGGGAGGCAACACCGGGGAGCTGTTTTTT.

V is TRBV5-4 and J is TRBJ1-4; D may be TRBD1 (5 bases). The CDR3 covers 14 residues. Trimming took 4 bases from V and 7 from J, leaving 14 bases between them. Germline lookup yields CDR1 SGHNT and CDR2 YYREEE (reference sequence). Here the CDR3 DNA reads TGTGCCAGCAGCACAGGAGATTTGAGTGAAAAACTGTTTTTT. Its protein is CASSTGDLSEKLFF.

The CDR3: CASSLWVGYEAFF. The CDR3 DNA reads as TGCGCCAGCAGCTTGTGGGTCGGGTATGAAGCTTTCTTT. The chain combines TRBV4-1 with TRBJ1-1; no definite D call. Germline CDR1 reads MGHRA; CDR2 reads YSYEKL. Deletions cut 5 bases from V and 7 bases from J, with 14 bases between. The CDR3 spans 13 residues.

V is TRBV30 and J is TRBJ1-5, with 7 bases aligning to TRBD1. V trimming: 4 bases; J trimming: 4 bases; junction bases outside the gene matches: 7. Germline V CDR1 and CDR2: GTSNPN, SVGIG (reference sequence). There are 14 residues in the CDR3. CDR3 loop: CAWNRGGGNQPQHF. CDR3 bases: TGTGCCTGGAACAGGGGCGGCGGGAATCAGCCCCAGCATTTT.

The chain joins TRBV11-1 to TRBJ1-1, with 12 bases matching TRBD1. The CDR3 consists of 14 residues. Germline V gives CDR1 SGHAT, CDR2 FQDESV (reference sequence). Trimming took 5 bases from V and 8 from J; bases not matched to a gene: 6. CDR3 in DNA: TGTGCCAGCAGCACGCGGGACAGGGGGCAAGAAGCTTTCTTT. Amino acids: CASSTRDRGQEAFF.

The chain uses TRBV9 and TRBJ2-7, with TRBD2 matching 11 bases. This CDR3 spans 16 amino acids. Unmatched junction bases numbered 7, after V lost 0 bases and J lost 5 bases. From germline, CDR1 is SGDLS and CDR2 YYNGEE. This CDR3 is CASSVGLAGGLDEQYF. In DNA form, the CDR3 reads TGTGCCAGCAGCGTAGGGCTAGCGGGGGGCCTTGACGAGCAGTACTTC.

V is TRBV2 and J is TRBJ2-7, with 9 bases lining up with TRBD1. The J segment lost 5 bases and the V segment lost 4 bases, leaving 3 bases of the junction unmatched. This CDR3 contains 13 residues. Germline assignment: CDR1 SNHLY and CDR2 FYNNEI. CDR3 nucleotide sequence: TGTGCCAGCAGTGTGGACAGGGGAAACGAGCAGTACTTC. It yields the protein CASSVDRGNEQYF.